This note documents a single TCR beta chain sequence. Its target is not known. Germline V gene lookup returns CDR1 SGDLS and CDR2 YYNGEE. V lost 0 bases and J lost 5; bases outside the gene matches: 8. This CDR3 spans 16 amino acids. The data were obtained in a study of CD8 T cells in ankylosing spondylitis. TCRdb fed the 5' RACE reads into MiXCR, producing one record per CDR3 protein. Of some 140,000 distinct CDR3 sequences listed, 7.5% to 9.5% are singletons. Overall study results and limits: Relatively rare in peripheral blood, disease-linked clones were also CD8+. A TCR beta motif of several highly homologous variants seemed to mark ankylosing spondylitis blood.

The sequence derives from a male donor with ankylosing spondylitis. The specimen sequenced was synovial fluid, either unsorted or a sorted T cell fraction (not recorded which). V is TRBV9 and J is TRBJ2-1; 7 bases agree with TRBD1. The CDR3 sequence is CASSVGEGAGDNEQFF. CDR3 nucleotides: TGTGCCAGCAGCGTAGGAGAGGGGGCTGGTGACAATGAGCAGTTCTTC.